This TCR beta chain was obtained from a study of OX40 agonist ivuxolimab in advanced cancers. Per germline, CDR1 MNHNS and CDR2 SASEGT. The germline V and J ends were trimmed by 2 bases and 1 base, with 11 bases remaining between them. This CDR3 has 15 amino acids. TCRdb's copy holds only in-frame clones and misses some; the assay was immunoSEQ multiplex PCR. The sample has roughly 18,000 clones; about four fifths are singletons. The receptor was isolated from an adult with an advanced solid tumor such as melanoma, head and neck, liver or kidney cancer. The chain uses TRBV6-1 and TRBJ1-1; no clear D. This specimen was CD4+ or CD8+ T cells sorted from blood, taken in a trial of the OX40 agonist ivuxolimab. The CDR3: CASSELGIRNTEAFF. The DNA for the CDR3 is TGTGCCAGCAGTGAATTGGGGATTCGGAACACTGAAGCTTTCTTT.